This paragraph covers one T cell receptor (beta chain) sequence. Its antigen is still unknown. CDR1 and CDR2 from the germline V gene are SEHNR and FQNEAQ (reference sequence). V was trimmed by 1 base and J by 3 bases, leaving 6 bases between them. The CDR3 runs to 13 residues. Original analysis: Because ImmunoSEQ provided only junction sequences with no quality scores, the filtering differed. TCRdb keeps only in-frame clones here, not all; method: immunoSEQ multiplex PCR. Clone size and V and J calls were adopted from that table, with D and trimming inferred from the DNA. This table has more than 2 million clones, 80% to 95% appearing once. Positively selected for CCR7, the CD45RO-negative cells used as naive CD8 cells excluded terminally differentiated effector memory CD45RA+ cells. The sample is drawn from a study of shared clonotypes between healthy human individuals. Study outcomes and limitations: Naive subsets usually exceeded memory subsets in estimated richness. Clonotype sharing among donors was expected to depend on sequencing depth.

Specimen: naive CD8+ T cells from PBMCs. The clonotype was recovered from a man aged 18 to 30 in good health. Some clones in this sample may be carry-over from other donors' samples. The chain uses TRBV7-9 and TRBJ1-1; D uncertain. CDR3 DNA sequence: TGTGCCAGCAGCTTAGGGTCAGACACTGAAGCTTTCTTT. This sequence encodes CASSLGSDTEAFF.